These T cell receptor beta chains were read from a single sample in a study of blood T cell repertoires in COVID-19. TCRdb keeps only in-frame clones here, not all; method: immunoSEQ multiplex PCR. The sample includes 43,000 or so clones, about nine tenths of them seen just once. The sample was peripheral blood. The receptors originated from a man between 60 and 75 years old with active COVID-19. The CDR3 runs from the conserved cysteine through the conserved F or W. A D gene is named only where the DNA matches it firmly. Size is stated for part of the rows, as once, few or many counts, or as a class when the clone is expanded.

>.|TRBV6-2/TRBV6-3|16|TRBJ2-6|.
TGTGCCAGCAGCCACCCGGAGAAGTCTGGGGCCAACGTCCTGACTTTC
CASSHPEKSGANVLTF
>.|TRBV10-3|13|TRBJ1-1|TRBD1
TGTGCCTCAGTGACAGGGAAGAACACTGAAGCTTTCTTT
CASVTGKNTEAFF
>.|TRBV5-1|14|TRBJ1-4|.
TGCGCCAGCAGCCCGGTTGCAACTAATGAAAAACTGTTTTTT
CASSPVATNEKLFF
>.|TRBV3-1/TRBV3-2|14|TRBJ1-3|.
TGTGCCAGCAGCCAGGAGGGGTCTGGAAACACCATATATTTT
CASSQEGSGNTIYF
>.|TRBV28|13|TRBJ2-7|.
TGTGCCAGCAGTTTCGCAGGGATCTACGAGCAGTACTTC
CASSFAGIYEQYF
>few|TRBV1|15|TRBJ1-6|.
TGCACCAGCAGCGGCTACAGGGATCGAAATTCACCCCTCCACTTT
CTSSGYRDRNSPLHF
>.|TRBV6-5|14|TRBJ2-3|TRBD2
TGTGCCGGAGGGGCTAGCGGGATTTCAGATACGCAGTATTTT
CAGGASGISDTQYF
>.|TRBV5-1|17|TRBJ1-4|TRBD1
TGCGCCAGCAGCTTGGTCGGGCAGGGGGCGACTAATGAAAAACTGTTTTTT
CASSLVGQGATNEKLFF
>medium-sized|TRBV2|18|TRBJ1-1|TRBD1
TGTGCCAGCAGTGAAGCGCGTGGGACAGGGGTTATGGGCACTGAAGCTTTCTTT
CASSEARGTGVMGTEAFF
>.|TRBV5-4|14|TRBJ2-5|.
TGTGCCAGCAGCCCGGGGGGCCTGCAAGAGACCCAGTACTTC
CASSPGGLQETQYF
>.|TRBV6-1|13|TRBJ2-3|.
TGTGCCAGCAGTGAAGCGGCCCGTCATACGCAGTATTTT
CASSEAARHTQYF
>.|TRBV6-5|14|TRBJ1-1|.
TGTGCCAGCAGTTCCGTCGACTATATGCCTGAAGCTTTCTTT
CASSSVDYMPEAFF
>.|TRBV18|15|TRBJ1-1|.
TGTGCCAGCTCCCTAGATCTCGGGAGGTTGGCTGAAGCTTTCTTT
CASSLDLGRLAEAFF
>once|TRBV7-2|13|TRBJ2-3|.
TGTGCCAGCAGCTTAGCTTTCGGAGATACGCAGTATTTT
CASSLAFGDTQYF
>.|TRBV11-2|15|TRBJ2-3|TRBD1
TGTGCCAGCAGCCCAGGGGGACGGATGGCAGATACGCAGTATTTT
CASSPGGRMADTQYF
>once|TRBV19|15|TRBJ1-2|TRBD1
TGTGCCAGCGTGGCCCCGGGACAGATTCTATATGGCTACACCTTC
CASVAPGQILYGYTF
>few|TRBV2|15|TRBJ2-1|TRBD2
TGTGCCAGCACTGGGGGGGGGACTGTTTACAATGAGCAGTTCTTC
CASTGGGTVYNEQFF
>.|TRBV5-1|14|TRBJ2-7|TRBD2
TGCGCCAGCAGCTTGGGGACTAGTGTTTCCGAGCAGTACTTC
CASSLGTSVSEQYF
>.|TRBV7-3|16|TRBJ2-1|TRBD2
TGTGCCAGCAGCCCACGGACTAGCGGGAGAACCCATGAGCAGTTCTTC
CASSPRTSGRTHEQFF
>.|TRBV11-2|14|TRBJ2-7|TRBD1
TGTGCCAGCAGCCTGGGACAGGGGATATACGAGCAGTACTTC
CASSLGQGIYEQYF
>.|TRBV7-6|18|TRBJ2-6|TRBD2
TGTGCCAGCAGCTCCGGACTAGCGGGAGGTTCTGGGGCCAACGTCCTGACTTTC
CASSSGLAGGSGANVLTF
>.|TRBV19|16|TRBJ2-7|.
TGTGCCAGTAGTCGCTCCCAGGGGCGAAGAAATAACGAGCAGTACTTC
CASSRSQGRRNNEQYF
>.|TRBV5-1|15|TRBJ1-5|TRBD1
TGCGCCAGCAGCCCCTGGCCAGGGGGCGGTCAGCCCCAGCATTTT
CASSPWPGGGQPQHF
>.|TRBV3-1/TRBV3-2|16|TRBJ2-2|TRBD1
TGTGCCAGCAGCCAAGAAAACAGGGGGCTCACCGGGGAGCTGTTTTTT
CASSQENRGLTGELFF
>.|TRBV6-5|14|TRBJ2-2|.
TGTGCCAGCAGGGGACTTTCGAACACCGGGGAGCTGTTTTTT
CASRGLSNTGELFF
>.|TRBV21-1|14|TRBJ2-7|.
TGTGCCAGCAGCAAGTTCTCGACAGATCACGAGCAGTACTTC
CASSKFSTDHEQYF